This entry lists 20 T cell receptor beta chains sequenced from one sample in a study of cytomegalovirus exposure and HLA in healthy donors. TCRdb's copy holds only in-frame clones and misses some; the assay was immunoSEQ multiplex PCR. The data contain some 220,000 clones, about nine tenths of them seen just once; the ten biggest clones take up approximately 1.1%. Source material: PBMCs. Receptors originate from a woman younger than 35 in good health and CMV-seronegative.

This chain joins TRBV9 and TRBJ2-3; the D gene is possibly TRBD1 (6 bases). The V gene's germline CDR1 is SGDLS and CDR2 YYNGEE. V was shortened by 2 bases and J by 3 bases, with 16 bases between the two germline ends. The CDR3 has 16 amino acids. The CDR3 is CASSVSPTGSTDTQYF. The CDR3, as DNA: TGTGCCAGCAGCGTTTCTCCAACAGGGTCGACAGATACGCAGTATTTT.

The gene calls are TRBV5-6 and TRBJ1-5; 8 bases line up with TRBD1. The CDR3 has 15 amino acids. Germline V gene lookup returns CDR1 SGHDT and CDR2 YYEEEE. J lost 6 bases, V lost 0 bases, and 5 bases had no gene match. CDR3 coding DNA: TGTGCCAGCAGCTTGGGGCCAGGGGGCGGTCAGCCCCAGCATTTT. Residues: CASSLGPGGGQPQHF.

The gene calls are TRBV27 and TRBJ2-5, with 7 nucleotides matching TRBD2. The germline V gene encodes CDR1 MNHEY and CDR2 SMNVEV (reference sequence). The trim removed 4 bases at V and 3 bases at J, leaving 11 bases unmatched. There are 16 residues in the CDR3. In nucleotides, the CDR3 is TGTGCCAGCAGTTCCCCGGGGAGGGAGTTTAAAGAGACCCAGTACTTC. Protein: CASSSPGREFKETQYF.

The chain combines TRBV6-5 with TRBJ1-1; TRBD1 matches at 8 bases. The germline gives CDR1 MNHEY, CDR2 SVGAGI. The CDR3 has 15 amino acids. V was clipped by 7 bases and J by 5 bases; unmatched bases: 12. In nucleotides, the CDR3 is TGTGCCAGCACCATCTCGACAGGGGTTCGGACTGAAGCTTTCTTT. Translation gives CASTISTGVRTEAFF.

The genes are TRBV7-6 and TRBJ1-1; D is unresolved. The germline gives CDR1 SGHVS, CDR2 FNYEAQ. The CDR3 length is 13 residues. Trimming shortened V by 5 bases and J by 6 bases, and 13 bases separated the two germline ends. As DNA, the CDR3 is TGTGCCAGCAGCCTTATACCGGGTCCTGAAGCTTTCTTT. Its translation is CASSLIPGPEAFF.

The chain combines TRBV19 with TRBJ1-4; D ambiguous. The V gene lost 10 bases and the J gene lost 2 bases, with 11 bases spanning the gap. Germline V gene data show CDR1 as LNHDA and CDR2 as SQIVND (reference sequence). The CDR3 has 13 amino acids. The CDR3, as DNA: TGTGCCACCACGGGGTATACTAATGAAAAACTGTTTTTT. Its translation is CATTGYTNEKLFF.

The V call is TRBV28, the J call TRBJ1-2; D is undetermined. The CDR3 consists of 14 residues. Germline V gene lookup returns CDR1 MDHEN and CDR2 SYDVKM. Trimming stripped 3 bases from V and 0 bases from J, with 8 bases between. In DNA, the CDR3 is TGTGCCAGCAGTTTGGCAGTCACTAACTATGGCTACACCTTC. Encoded protein: CASSLAVTNYGYTF.

This chain connects TRBV6-5 to TRBJ1-2; 7 bases fit TRBD1. Germline V lookup: CDR1 MNHEY, CDR2 SVGAGI. The CDR3 extends over 16 amino acids. V shed 1 base and J 4 bases; nucleotides not matched to a gene: 9. CDR3: CASSYYPDRFIYGYTF. The CDR3 bases are TGTGCCAGCAGTTACTATCCGGACAGGTTTATCTATGGCTACACCTTC.

The gene calls are TRBV27 and TRBJ2-2; no clear D gene. Germline CDR1 reads MNHEY; CDR2 reads SMNVEV (reference sequence). This CDR3 is built from 16 residues. Trimming removed 5 bases from V and 6 bases from J, with 19 bases in between. CDR3 residues: CASSLTLSRSPGELFF. In DNA, the CDR3 is TGTGCCAGCAGTCTCACCCTCTCGAGGTCTCCCGGGGAGCTGTTTTTT.

V usage is TRBV13 and J usage is TRBJ1-1, with D perhaps matching TRBD1 (5 bases). The CDR3 covers 17 residues. The germline gives CDR1 PRHDT, CDR2 FYEKMQ (reference sequence). With 1 base removed from V and 3 bases from J, the gap between germline ends came to 18 bases. The CDR3 region is CASSLVGQRGSDTEAFF. In DNA form, the CDR3 reads TGTGCCAGCAGCTTAGTGGGGCAGCGGGGGAGCGACACTGAAGCTTTCTTT.

This clone was counted a single time. The gene calls are TRBV5-1 and TRBJ2-5; the match to TRBD1 covers 8 bases. CDR3 length: 14 amino acids. Trimming removed 5 bases from V and 1 base from J; junction bases left unmatched: 4. CDR1 is SGHRS and CDR2 is YFSETQ in the germline V gene. CDR3 nucleotides: TGCGCCAGCAGACAAGACAGGGGCCAAGAGACCCAGTACTTC. This encodes CASRQDRGQETQYF.

This clone was counted only a few times. The chain recombines TRBV30 with TRBJ1-5; D uncertain. The germline gives CDR1 GTSNPN, CDR2 SVGIG (reference sequence). Trimming shortened V by 2 bases and J by 3 bases, and 8 bases separated the two germline ends. This CDR3 region has 13 residues. CDR3 nucleotide sequence: TGTGCCTGGAGTCAGGCCCTCAATCAGCCCCAGCATTTT. This sequence encodes CAWSQALNQPQHF. Together with reference TRBV30 and TRBJ1-5, the CDR3 gives the full variable domain: SQTIHQWPATLVQPVGSPLSLECTVEGTSNPNLYWYRQAAGRGLQLLFYSVGIGQISSEVPQNLSASRPQDRQFILSSKKLLLSDSGFYLCAWSQALNQPQHFGDGTRLSIL.

The genes are TRBV6-4 and TRBJ2-1, with TRBD2 matching 9 bases. Germline values: CDR1 MRHNA, CDR2 SNTAGT. Losses at the gene ends were 3 bases for V and 4 bases for J; bases not matched to a gene: 4. The CDR3 consists of 15 residues. CDR3 in DNA: TGTGCCAGCAGTGAGTGGCTAGCGGGGTACAATGAGCAGTTCTTC. Amino acids: CASSEWLAGYNEQFF.

The chain joins TRBV4-1 to TRBJ2-1; tentative D call: TRBD1 (7 bases). This CDR3 comprises 17 residues. Germline V gives CDR1 MGHRA, CDR2 YSYEKL. V was cut by 3 bases and J by 1 base, with 16 bases left in between. CDR3 region: CASSHGGQSSSYNEQFF. The CDR3 DNA reads as TGCGCCAGCAGCCACGGGGGACAGTCGTCTTCCTACAATGAGCAGTTCTTC.

This chain joins TRBV27 and TRBJ1-2; D not certain. Germline V gives CDR1 MNHEY, CDR2 SMNVEV (reference sequence). The CDR3 sequence is 11 residues long. Trimming cost V 5 bases and J 5 bases, with 6 bases left between them. The DNA for the CDR3 is TGTGCCAGCAGTGAGGGATATGGCTACACCTTC. Translating gives CASSEGYGYTF.

V and J are TRBV6-1 and TRBJ1-1, with D perhaps matching TRBD1 (6 bases). V lost 5 bases to trimming and J lost 1 base, with 8 bases between them. The V gene's germline CDR1 is MNHNS and CDR2 SASEGT. The CDR3 is 13 residues long. The CDR3 here is CASSIRGNTEAFF. The DNA of the CDR3 is TGTGCCAGCAGTATCAGGGGGAACACTGAAGCTTTCTTT.

The chain combines TRBV6-1 with TRBJ2-7; a possible D gene is TRBD1 (5 bases). Trimming left V 1 base short and J 0 bases short, with 7 bases between. Germline CDR1 is MNHNS and CDR2 is SASEGT. This CDR3 has 14 amino acids. Here the CDR3 DNA reads TGTGCCAGCAGTGAAGACAGGAGCTCCTACGAGCAGTACTTC. As protein: CASSEDRSSYEQYF.

The rearrangement joins TRBV7-6 to TRBJ2-1; perhaps TRBD1 as D (5 bases). Trimming shortened V by 3 bases and J by 2 bases, and 5 bases separated the two germline ends. Germline CDR1 is SGHVS and CDR2 is FNYEAQ. This CDR3 spans 13 amino acids. CDR3 coding DNA: TGTGCCAGCAGCTTGGACACCTACAATGAGCAGTTCTTC. Protein product: CASSLDTYNEQFF.

The rearrangement links TRBV15 to TRBJ1-2; TRBD1 aligns across 7 bases. Germline V gene data show CDR1 as LNHNV and CDR2 as YYDKDF (reference sequence). This CDR3 is built from 13 residues. The V and J ends lost 0 bases and 12 bases, in that order; junction bases with no gene match: 7. The DNA for the CDR3 is TGTGCCACCAGCAGAGATACCAACAGGGGTCACACCTTC. Translation gives CATSRDTNRGHTF.

This clone is a singleton in its sample. The chain couples TRBV27 to TRBJ2-3; a possible D gene is TRBD1 (5 bases). Germline V gives CDR1 MNHEY, CDR2 SMNVEV (reference sequence). This CDR3 has 17 amino acids. V lost 1 base and J lost 0, with 14 bases in between. The CDR3 loop reads CASSLFLQGSSTDTQYF. The CDR3 coding sequence is TGTGCCAGCAGTTTATTTCTTCAGGGCAGCAGCACAGATACGCAGTATTTT.